One and the same sample provided the 26 T cell receptor beta chains below, sequenced in a study of CD8 T cells in Susac syndrome. RNA in amounts of about 0.5 to 1 ug was reverse transcribed with random hexamers. From the immunoSEQ multiplex PCR reads, TCRdb called clonotypes with MiXCR, one entry per CDR3 protein. The sample includes approximately 76,000 distinct CDR3 sequences, approximately 94% of them seen just once. Source material: CD8+ T cells from PBMCs. The origin of the receptors is a human donor with multiple sclerosis.

The CDR3 reads CASSPRASALPYEQYF. The CDR3 DNA reads TGCGCCAGCAGTCCACGAGCTAGCGCCCTACCGTACGAGCAGTACTTC. The chain employs TRBV23-1 and TRBJ2-7; tentative D call: TRBD2 (6 bases). TRBV23-1 is sorted into the ORF group, with uncertain function. The CDR3 length is 16 residues. V shed 4 bases and J shed 4 bases, with 20 bases lying between them.

Here the CDR3 reads CASSPGLAGINEQFF. DNA for the CDR3: TGTGCCAGCAGCCCGGGACTAGCGGGGATAAATGAGCAGTTCTTC. The chain combines TRBV7-6 with TRBJ2-1; TRBD2 aligns across 13 bases. Germline CDR1 reads SGHVS; CDR2 reads FNYEAQ. Germline trimming cut 5 bases from V and 7 bases from J; bases unmatched to any gene: 5. The CDR3 extends over 15 amino acids. The whole variable domain, filled in from reference TRBV7-6 and TRBJ2-1, reads GAGVSQSPRYKVTKRGQDVALRCDPISGHVSLYWYRQALGQGPEFLTYFNYEAQQDKSGLPNDRFSAERPEGSISTLTIQRTEQRDSAMYRCASSPGLAGINEQFFGPGTRLTVL.

This clonotype was seen only once. The chain uses TRBV4-3 and TRBJ2-2; D remains ambiguous. Looked up from germline, CDR1 is LGHNA and CDR2 is YSLEER. This CDR3 contains 13 residues. Trimming cost V 6 bases and J 5 bases, with 10 bases left between them. CDR3 bases: TGCGCCAGCAGTTGGTCCGGGACCGGGGAGCTGTTTTTT. Its translation is CASSWSGTGELFF.

This clonotype was seen just once. The chain couples TRBV12-5 to TRBJ2-7; 8 bases line up with TRBD1. The CDR3 length is 15 residues. Germline CDR1 LGHNT, CDR2 FRNRAP. V lost 3 bases, J lost 0 bases, and 4 bases stayed unmatched. The DNA of the CDR3 is TGTGCTAGTGGTTTATGGGACAGGAGCTCCTACGAGCAGTACTTC. This translates into CASGLWDRSSYEQYF.

The chain combines TRBV10-3 with TRBJ2-1, with 11 nucleotides matching TRBD2. Germline assignment: CDR1 ENHRY and CDR2 SYGVKD. This CDR3 region has 17 residues. V lost 4 bases to trimming and J lost 5 bases; unmatched junction nucleotides: 10. The CDR3 DNA reads TGTGCCATCAGTGTTACCCTGACTAGCGGGAACGACAATGAGCAGTTCTTC. Amino acid sequence: CAISVTLTSGNDNEQFF.

This chain joins TRBV7-2 and TRBJ2-7; D possibly corresponds to TRBD2 (6 bases). CDR3 length: 14 amino acids. Trimming took off 1 base at V and 3 bases at J, with 10 bases between the two ends. The germline gives CDR1 SGHTA, CDR2 FQGNSA. This CDR3 is CASSLGRELYEQYF. Written as DNA, the CDR3 is TGTGCCAGCAGCTTAGGACGGGAGCTCTACGAGCAGTACTTC.

The J gene is TRBJ2-3, the V gene TRBV2; TRBD2 aligns across 9 bases. Losses at the gene ends were 9 bases for V and 2 bases for J; bases not matched to a gene: 6. Germline V CDR1 and CDR2: SNHLY, FYNNEI. The CDR3 loop spans 14 amino acids. The CDR3 loop is CARSEREDTDTQYF. DNA for the CDR3: TGTGCCAGGAGCGAGCGGGAGGACACAGATACGCAGTATTTT.

The V gene is TRBV9, the J gene TRBJ2-7, with D maybe TRBD1 (5 bases). The CDR3 sequence is 14 residues long. CDR1 and CDR2 (germline): SGDLS, YYNGEE. V was clipped by 0 bases and J by 0 bases, with 7 bases between them. The CDR3 loop is CASSVEGASYEQYF. For the CDR3, the DNA is TGTGCCAGCAGCGTAGAAGGGGCCTCCTACGAGCAGTACTTC.

V is TRBV27 and J is TRBJ2-7; 9 bases map to TRBD1. The V gene end was trimmed by 2 bases and the J gene end by 7 bases; junction bases not matched to a gene: 6. CDR1 is MNHEY and CDR2 is SMNVEV in the germline V gene (reference sequence). There are 14 residues in the CDR3. This CDR3 reads CASSLRTGAVEQYF. In nucleotides, the CDR3 is TGTGCCAGCAGTTTACGGACAGGGGCAGTGGAGCAGTACTTC.

The chain couples TRBV5-4 to TRBJ1-1; no definite D call. V was trimmed by 5 bases and J by 1 base, leaving 9 bases between them. Per germline, CDR1 SGHNT and CDR2 YYREEE (reference sequence). There are 13 residues in the CDR3. The CDR3 sequence: CASSLAGNTEAFF. CDR3 DNA sequence: TGTGCCAGCAGTTTAGCGGGGAACACTGAAGCTTTCTTT.

The genes are TRBV5-6 and TRBJ2-1; TRBD1 is a possible D gene (5 bases). The CDR3 loop spans 14 amino acids. Trimming removed 0 bases from V and 4 bases from J, with 8 bases in between. Germline V gene data show CDR1 as SGHDT and CDR2 as YYEEEE. The CDR3 reads CASSLGQIYNEQFF. The CDR3, as DNA: TGTGCCAGCAGCTTGGGACAGATTTACAATGAGCAGTTCTTC.

The J gene is TRBJ2-3, the V gene TRBV27, with 15 bases identical to TRBD2. This CDR3 is 15 amino acids long. Germline loops: CDR1 MNHEY, CDR2 SMNVEV (reference sequence). V lost 4 bases and J lost 6; bases outside the gene matches: 2. The CDR3 loop reads CASSSGTSGGDTQYF. The CDR3, as DNA: TGTGCCAGCAGTTCCGGGACTAGCGGGGGGGATACGCAGTATTTT.

The chain carries TRBV9 and TRBJ1-5, with D possibly being TRBD1 (6 bases). Trimming removed 7 bases from V and 3 bases from J, with 14 bases in between. The CDR3 totals 14 residues. Per germline, CDR1 SGDLS and CDR2 YYNGEE. This CDR3 reads CASGGPGANQPQHF. In DNA form, the CDR3 reads TGTGCCAGCGGTGGCCCAGGGGCCAATCAGCCCCAGCATTTT.

The rearrangement links TRBV7-2 to TRBJ2-7; 10 nucleotides match TRBD1. Germline V gene sequence: CDR1 SGHTA, CDR2 FQGNSA. V trimming: 5 bases; J trimming: 2 bases; junction bases outside the gene matches: 6. CDR3 length equals 15 residues. CDR3 amino acids: CASSLTGGEAYEQYF. The CDR3 DNA follows: TGTGCCAGCAGCCTGACAGGGGGCGAAGCCTACGAGCAGTACTTC.

The chain combines TRBV7-9 with TRBJ2-1; 14 bases match TRBD2. CDR3 length: 18 amino acids. The germline V gene encodes CDR1 SEHNR and CDR2 FQNEAQ (reference sequence). V shed 5 bases and J 6 bases; nucleotides not matched to a gene: 12. The CDR3 nucleotides are TGTGCCAGCAGCCCCCGTGTGGGGACTAGCGGGAGAAGCAATGAGCAGTTCTTC. Amino acid sequence: CASSPRVGTSGRSNEQFF.

This clonotype was seen a single time. J is TRBJ2-7 and V is TRBV7-9; TRBD1 agrees at 7 bases. V lost 4 bases, J lost 4 bases, and 4 bases stayed unmatched. CDR1 SEHNR and CDR2 FQNEAQ come from the germline V gene (reference sequence). The CDR3 contains 13 residues. This CDR3 is CASSSGGIYEQYF. For the CDR3, the DNA is TGTGCCAGCAGCTCAGGGGGAATTTACGAGCAGTACTTC.

This chain uses TRBV25-1 with TRBJ1-5; no clear D gene. The CDR3 runs to 13 residues. V gave up 4 bases and J gave up 4 bases, with 8 bases separating them. Looked up from germline, CDR1 is MGHDK and CDR2 is SYGVNS. For the CDR3, the DNA is TGTGCCAGCAGTGGGAGGAGTAATCAGCCCCAGCATTTT. Its translation is CASSGRSNQPQHF.

This clonotype was recorded once. This CDR3 reads CSADDRGASYEQYF. The CDR3 nucleotides are TGCAGTGCTGACGACAGGGGGGCGTCCTACGAGCAGTACTTC. The chain has TRBV20-1 and TRBJ2-7; 9 positions agree with TRBD1. With V trimmed by 5 bases and J by 1 base, 6 bases remained unmatched. There are 14 residues in the CDR3. Per germline, CDR1 DFQATT and CDR2 SNEGSKA (reference sequence).

The chain uses TRBV27 and TRBJ2-3; D possibly corresponds to TRBD2 (6 bases). The CDR3 covers 16 residues. Germline lookup yields CDR1 MNHEY and CDR2 SMNVEV (reference sequence). The V and J ends lost 5 bases and 1 base respectively, with 16 bases between them. In DNA, the CDR3 is TGTGCCAGCAGTCCGCTCCCGGGACTTCGCACAGATACGCAGTATTTT. Translating gives CASSPLPGLRTDTQYF.

The chain combines TRBV20-1 with TRBJ2-1, with D unresolved. CDR3 length: 16 residues. The ends were cut back, 3 bases at V and 0 bases at J, with 15 bases in the middle. Germline loops: CDR1 DFQATT, CDR2 SNEGSKA (reference sequence). CDR3 in DNA: TGCAGTGCTAGGAACCGCATCTGGGGCTCCTACAATGAGCAGTTCTTC. The encoded protein is CSARNRIWGSYNEQFF.

This clonotype was found once. The chain has TRBV7-2 and TRBJ2-7, with 10 bases aligning to TRBD1. This CDR3 contains 15 residues. Trimming at V came to 3 bases and at J to 3 bases, leaving 5 bases not matched to a gene. Germline V gene sequence: CDR1 SGHTA, CDR2 FQGNSA. CDR3 bases: TGTGCCAGCAGCTTGTTGGGGACAGGGGTCTACGAGCAGTACTTC. Translated, it gives CASSLLGTGVYEQYF.

The CDR3 reads CAWSKGRLGNTIYF. DNA for the CDR3: TGTGCCTGGAGTAAGGGGCGTCTAGGAAACACCATATATTTT. The chain is built from TRBV30 and TRBJ1-3; D is perhaps TRBD1 (5 bases). This CDR3 is built from 14 residues. Looked up from germline, CDR1 is GTSNPN and CDR2 is SVGIG (reference sequence). Trimming stripped 2 bases from V and 4 bases from J, with 12 bases between.

The chain carries TRBV7-8 and TRBJ1-6, with TRBD1 matching 8 bases. Germline V gene sequence: CDR1 SGHVS, CDR2 FQNEAQ. V lost 4 bases and J lost 7; bases outside the gene matches: 6. CDR3 size: 15 residues. CDR3 loop: CASSSSTGANSPLHF. CDR3 bases: TGTGCCAGCAGCTCCTCGACAGGGGCGAATTCACCCCTCCACTTT.

The chain has TRBV27 and TRBJ2-7; D perhaps matches TRBD2 (7 bases). The CDR3 totals 15 residues. Germline assignment: CDR1 MNHEY and CDR2 SMNVEV (reference sequence). V shed 2 bases and J shed 2 bases, with 13 bases lying between them. CDR3 protein: CASSLRGGGPYEQYF. Written as DNA, the CDR3 is TGTGCCAGCAGTTTAAGGGGAGGGGGGCCCTACGAGCAGTACTTC.

The chain uses TRBV7-2 and TRBJ2-6; D ambiguous. The CDR3 has 17 amino acids. V was trimmed by 5 bases and J by 2 bases, leaving 16 bases between them. Germline loops: CDR1 SGHTA, CDR2 FQGNSA. Here the CDR3 DNA reads TGTGCCAGCAGCGCGTACACGACCGGCCCTGGGGCCAACGTCCTGACTTTC. Translated, it gives CASSAYTTGPGANVLTF.

The genes are TRBV29-1 and TRBJ2-1; 7 bases match TRBD1. The CDR3 runs 12 residues. V lost 1 base and J lost 10; bases outside the gene matches: 4. Germline-derived CDR1 and CDR2 are SQVTM and ANQGSEA. CDR3 DNA: TGCAGCGTTGAAGTACGGGACAGCGAGCAGTTCTTC. Translating it yields CSVEVRDSEQFF.